Following are 27 T cell receptor beta chains from one sample sequenced in a study of spatial heterogeneity in lung cancer. Study-wide findings and caveats: Tumor mutation count correlated with how many alpha and beta TCRs expanded intratumorally.

The time point was: sample taken at primary tumor resection. TCRdb reprocessed the 5' RACE reads via MiXCR and lists one record per CDR3 protein. This sample has about 100,000 distinct CDR3 sequences, with approximately 4% found just once. Their recognized antigens are unknown. Sequencing was performed on lung tumor tissue, taken at surgery. Receptors originate from a male donor with early-stage non-small cell lung cancer.

Details on this clonotype: At one end, the junction sequence differs from germline, possibly due to a read error. The rearrangement links TRBV5-1 to TRBJ2-1, with D uncertain. The V gene's germline CDR1 is SGHRS and CDR2 YFSETQ. The CDR3 runs to 11 residues. The CDR3 DNA reads as TGCGCCAGCAGCTCCTCGAATGTGCAGTTCTTC. It yields the protein CASSSSNVQFF. The variable domain in full, with the rest retrieved from reference TRBV5-1 and TRBJ2-1, is KAGVTQTPRYLIKTRGQQVTLSCSPISGHRSVSWYQQTPGQGLQFLFEYFSETQRNKGNFPGRFSGRQFSNSRSEMNVSTLELGDSALYLCASSSSNVQFFGPGTRLTVL.

This chain uses TRBV7-9 with TRBJ2-3; 8 positions agree with TRBD2. This CDR3 has 16 residues. Germline values: CDR1 SEHNR, CDR2 FQNEAQ (reference sequence). V lost 1 base to trimming and J lost 5 bases; unmatched junction nucleotides: 8. In DNA form, the CDR3 reads TGTGCCAGCAGCTTAGTGAGCGGGAGTCGAGGAGATACGCAGTATTTT. It translates to CASSLVSGSRGDTQYF.

This clonotype occurred many times. The genes are TRBV28 and TRBJ2-1, with 7 positions matching TRBD1. CDR1 and CDR2 (germline): MDHEN, SYDVKM. CDR3 length: 16 amino acids. Trimming took 2 bases from V and 7 from J; bases not matched to a gene: 11. The CDR3 loop reads CASSLIFTGVGNEQFF. DNA for the CDR3: TGTGCCAGCAGTTTAATATTTACAGGGGTGGGGAATGAGCAGTTCTTC.

This clonotype was detected ten times or more. The J gene is TRBJ2-4, the V gene TRBV5-5; D gene ambiguous. CDR3 length: 15 amino acids. V lost 2 bases to trimming and J lost 2 bases, with 11 bases between them. Per the germline V gene, CDR1 is SGHKS and CDR2 is YYEKEE (reference sequence). The CDR3 sequence: CASSFLEDTKNIQYF. CDR3 DNA sequence: TGTGCCAGCAGCTTTTTAGAGGATACCAAAAACATTCAGTACTTC.

This clonotype was seen many times. The genes are TRBV7-9 and TRBJ1-2; D is unresolved. The CDR3 is made up of 14 amino acids. Trimming cost V 5 bases and J 2 bases, with 12 bases left between them. Germline lookup yields CDR1 SEHNR and CDR2 FQNEAQ (reference sequence). The CDR3: CASSPGRQNYGYTF. As DNA, the CDR3 is TGTGCCAGCAGCCCTGGTAGGCAGAACTATGGCTACACCTTC.

This clonotype was seen ten or more times. This sequence joins TRBV27 and TRBJ1-4, with 7 bases aligning to TRBD1. The germline V gene has CDR1 MNHEY and CDR2 SMNVEV (reference sequence). The CDR3 extends over 14 amino acids. The V and J ends lost 6 bases and 8 bases, in that order; junction bases with no gene match: 9. The CDR3 region has the DNA TGTGCCAGCAGACTTGGGACAGAACCGGAAAAACTGTTTTTT. This sequence encodes CASRLGTEPEKLFF.

This clonotype was seen many times. The chain has TRBV7-9 and TRBJ2-3; either TRBD1 or TRBD2 may fit D (5 bases each). CDR1 and CDR2 (germline): SEHNR, FQNEAQ (reference sequence). The CDR3 is 16 amino acids. Trimming removed 5 bases at V and 9 bases at J, with 24 bases between. The CDR3 spells CASSRIRGEPGGTQYF. The CDR3 coding sequence is TGTGCCAGCAGCCGCATTCGGGGCGAGCCGGGCGGGACGCAGTATTTT.

This clonotype appeared a few times. V usage is TRBV28 and J usage is TRBJ2-7; D may match TRBD1 or TRBD2 (5 bases each). This CDR3 region has 14 residues. V lost 4 bases to trimming and J lost 7 bases, with 17 bases between them. The germline CDR1 and CDR2 sequences are MDHEN and SYDVKM. The chain's CDR3 is CASSSVGPPGEQYF. The CDR3 coding sequence is TGTGCCAGCAGTTCGGTGGGACCTCCTGGGGAGCAGTACTTC.

The table lists this clonotype with many counts. V gene TRBV10-3 combines with J gene TRBJ2-7, with 7 positions matching TRBD2. The CDR3 runs 15 residues. Germline assignment: CDR1 ENHRY and CDR2 SYGVKD. Trimming cost V 4 bases and J 1 base; bases outside gene matches: 7. In DNA form, the CDR3 reads TGTGCCATCAGTGGGCCTCCGGGACTATCCTACGAGCAGTACTTC. Protein: CAISGPPGLSYEQYF.

This clonotype was recorded many times. The chain carries TRBV4-1 and TRBJ1-3; D is unclear. Trimming shortened V by 0 bases and J by 3 bases, and 6 bases separated the two germline ends. CDR1 MGHRA and CDR2 YSYEKL come from the germline V gene. The CDR3 extends over 14 amino acids. The CDR3, as DNA: TGCGCCAGCAGCCAAGATAGTAATGGAAACACCATATATTTT. Translation: CASSQDSNGNTIYF.

This chain joins TRBV5-4 and TRBJ2-3; TRBD2 aligns across 8 bases. CDR3 length: 15 residues. Germline lookup yields CDR1 SGHNT and CDR2 YYREEE (reference sequence). With V trimmed by 7 bases and J by 2 bases, 9 bases remained unmatched. This chain's CDR3 is CASQAGGTYTDTQYF. Written as DNA, the CDR3 is TGTGCCAGCCAGGCGGGAGGAACCTACACAGATACGCAGTATTTT.

This clonotype was counted ten times or more. The chain is built from TRBV6-2 or TRBV6-3 and TRBJ2-4; D is perhaps TRBD2 (5 bases). This CDR3 region has 19 residues. Trimming removed 2 bases at V and 1 base at J, with 21 bases between. CDR1 is MNHEY and CDR2 is SVGEGT in the germline V gene. CDR3: CASSYRPDSLFFAKNIQYF. As DNA, the CDR3 is TGTGCCAGCAGTTACCGTCCGGACTCCCTCTTTTTTGCCAAAAACATTCAGTACTTC.

This clonotype was counted many times. The rearrangement joins TRBV7-2 to TRBJ1-3; D remains ambiguous. V was trimmed by 5 bases and J by 0 bases, leaving 11 bases between them. Germline CDR1 SGHTA, CDR2 FQGNSA. CDR3 length: 15 residues. The CDR3 coding sequence is TGTGCCAGCAGCCGCTACGTCCTCTCTGGAAACACCATATATTTT. It specifies CASSRYVLSGNTIYF.

This clonotype came up many times. Compared with germline, one end of the junction differs, possibly owing to a read error. The V gene is TRBV12-3 or TRBV12-4, the J gene TRBJ1-3, with D possibly matching TRBD1 (5 bases). The CDR3 consists of 14 residues. CDR3 region: CASRLGTGGNTIYF. The CDR3 nucleotides are TGTGCCAGCAGGTTAGGGACGGGAGGAAACACCATATATTTT.

In this sample, this clonotype turned up many times. This chain joins TRBV11-2 and TRBJ1-5; D is ambiguous. The germline CDR1 and CDR2 sequences are SGHAT and FQNNGV. V was pared by 5 bases and J by 7 bases, with 21 bases between. This CDR3 spans 16 amino acids. Here the CDR3 DNA reads TGTGCCAGCAGCCCCGATGTCGGGTACGTAGGACAGCCCCAGCATTTT. It codes for CASSPDVGYVGQPQHF.

This chain connects TRBV19 to TRBJ2-2; the D is unclear. V was shortened by 7 bases and J by 0 bases, with 6 bases between the two germline ends. Per the germline V gene, CDR1 is LNHDA and CDR2 is SQIVND (reference sequence). The CDR3 sequence is 13 residues long. CDR3 DNA sequence: TGTGCCAGTATCCCGGCGAACACCGGGGAGCTGTTTTTT. It yields the protein CASIPANTGELFF.

This clonotype was counted ten times or more. The chain links TRBV2 to TRBJ2-3, with TRBD1 identical over 8 bases. The trim removed 7 bases at V and 7 bases at J, leaving 16 bases unmatched. Looked up from germline, CDR1 is SNHLY and CDR2 is FYNNEI. This CDR3 is built from 16 residues. CDR3 in DNA: TGTGCCAGCATCCTGTCGGGTACAGGGGGATGGAATACGCAGTATTTT. As protein: CASILSGTGGWNTQYF. The complete variable domain, with remaining parts taken from reference TRBV2 and TRBJ2-3, reads EPEVTQTPSHQVTQMGQEVILRCVPISNHLYFYWYRQILGQKVEFLVSFYNNEISEKSEIFDDQFSVERPDGSNFTLKIRSTKLEDSAMYFCASILSGTGGWNTQYFGPGTRLTVL.

This clonotype was recorded many times. The chain has TRBV10-2 and TRBJ1-1; D might be TRBD1 (6 bases). Germline V gives CDR1 WSHSY, CDR2 SAAADI. This CDR3 contains 14 residues. The V end lost 0 bases, the J end lost 4 bases, and 9 bases lay between the germline ends. The CDR3 spells CASSESRGATEAFF. CDR3 coding DNA: TGCGCCAGCAGTGAGTCGCGGGGGGCCACTGAAGCTTTCTTT.

This clonotype occurred many times. The chain employs TRBV5-1 and TRBJ2-7, with D possibly being TRBD2 (7 bases). The CDR3 runs to 16 residues. Trimming took 0 bases from V and 6 from J, leaving 19 bases between them. CDR1 is SGHRS, CDR2 YFSETQ, per germline. In nucleotides, the CDR3 is TGCGCCAGCAGCTTGGTCTTGCCCGGGGGGCAGATCGAGCAGTACTTC. Translation gives CASSLVLPGGQIEQYF.

This clonotype was seen many times. The chain uses TRBV27 and TRBJ2-7, with 8 bases aligning to TRBD2. The germline gives CDR1 MNHEY, CDR2 SMNVEV (reference sequence). V lost 8 bases and J lost 4; bases outside the gene matches: 16. This CDR3 has 16 amino acids. DNA for the CDR3: TGTGCCAGCCGGTCGTGGCGGGAGGCCCCTCAGTACGAGCAGTACTTC. Amino acid sequence: CASRSWREAPQYEQYF.

Many counts were recorded for this clonotype. Written as DNA, the CDR3 is TGTGCCAGCAGCTTAATCCGACAACAAGAGACCCAGTACTTC. As protein: CASSLIRQQETQYF. The chain carries TRBV11-1 and TRBJ2-5, with no clear D. The length of the CDR3 is 14 residues. CDR1 and CDR2 from the germline V gene are SGHAT and FQDESV (reference sequence). With 2 bases removed from V and 2 bases from J, the gap between germline ends came to 9 bases.

This clonotype was detected many times. This chain joins TRBV5-5 and TRBJ1-3; the D is unclear. Between the trimmed V and J ends, which lost 3 bases and 4 bases, there was a span of 8 bases. Germline values: CDR1 SGHKS, CDR2 YYEKEE (reference sequence). CDR3 size: 13 residues. The CDR3 loop reads CASSSDLGNTIYF. The CDR3 DNA follows: TGTGCCAGCAGCTCGGACCTAGGAAACACCATATATTTT.

This clonotype was recorded only once. The J gene is TRBJ1-3, the V gene TRBV5-5; D is undetermined. The V gene lost 4 bases and the J gene lost 9 bases, with 11 bases spanning the gap. The germline V gene has CDR1 SGHKS and CDR2 YYEKEE (reference sequence). The CDR3 extends over 12 amino acids. The CDR3 sequence: CASSPTGSTIYF. CDR3 in DNA: TGTGCCAGCAGCCCGACCGGGAGCACCATATATTTT.

This clonotype was seen ten or more times. The CDR3 DNA follows: TGTGCCAGTAACGAGGGGGCTGATCAGCCCCAGCATTTT. Its translation is CASNEGADQPQHF. The chain couples TRBV2 to TRBJ1-5; 7 nucleotides line up with TRBD1. Per germline, CDR1 SNHLY and CDR2 FYNNEI. The J segment lost 5 bases and the V segment lost 9 bases, leaving 7 bases of the junction unmatched. The CDR3 consists of 13 residues.

In this sample, this clonotype turned up many times. The gene calls are TRBV4-1 and TRBJ2-1; D gene ambiguous. Trimming removed 0 bases from V and 8 bases from J, with 5 bases in between. Germline values: CDR1 MGHRA, CDR2 YSYEKL. This CDR3 contains 12 residues. The CDR3 nucleotides read TGCGCCAGCAGCCAAGATGGGGATGAGCAGTTCTTC. Encoded protein: CASSQDGDEQFF.

This clonotype has at least ten counts. V and J are TRBV29-1 and TRBJ2-1; maybe TRBD2 (5 bases). There are 14 residues in the CDR3. Trimming removed 3 bases from V and 0 bases from J, with 9 bases in between. Germline-derived CDR1 and CDR2 are SQVTM and ANQGSEA. The CDR3 DNA reads as TGCAGCGTTGACAGGACTCGCTCCTACAATGAGCAGTTCTTC. It codes for CSVDRTRSYNEQFF.

In this sample, this clonotype turned up many times. The chain recombines TRBV20-1 with TRBJ1-1; a weak D match, TRBD1 (5 bases). V was shortened by 2 bases and J by 1 base, with 8 bases between the two germline ends. Per the germline V gene, CDR1 is DFQATT and CDR2 is SNEGSKA (reference sequence). The CDR3 is 13 amino acids. CDR3 in DNA: TGCAGTGCTAGAAGGGACGAGAACACTGAAGCTTTCTTT. This gives the protein CSARRDENTEAFF.